This paragraph covers one T cell receptor beta chain sequence. The data belong to a study of blood T cell repertoires in COVID-19. For the study at large: Samples of COVID-19 (acute and convalescent) were obtained from the United States, Italy and Spain.

Germline V lookup: CDR1 SGHDT, CDR2 YYEEEE. The CDR3 is made up of 16 amino acids. Trimming pared 0 bases from V and 1 base from J, leaving 13 bases between. Per the study methods: Estimates of nucleated cell counts were drawn from the amplification of reference gene primers. Clones were sequenced by immunoSEQ multiplex PCR, and TCRdb holds only the in-frame ones, with some missing. The V and J calls and clone size were taken over from that table, and D and trimming were inferred from the DNA. The table records roughly 130,000 clones, roughly 90% of them present only once. The clonotype originates from a man between 50 and 59 years old with active COVID-19. The chain links TRBV5-6 to TRBJ1-1, with a possible D match to TRBD1 (5 bases). Sequencing was carried out using peripheral blood. The DNA for the CDR3 is TGTGCCAGCAGCTTGGGGGGCGGACCTCCGAACACTGAAGCTTTCTTT. As protein: CASSLGGGPPNTEAFF.